A selection of T cell receptor beta chains follows, all from one sample in a study of T cell responses to AZD1222 COVID-19 vaccine. Sequencing was performed with immunoSEQ multiplex PCR; in TCRdb, only in-frame clones are kept and a portion is missing. The sample has around 72,000 clones; roughly 80% are singletons. This sample comprised peripheral blood, obtained on day 0 of AZD1222 vaccination. The source of these receptors is an adult in good health. Each CDR3 is given with its conserved first and last residue. The order of the fields is clone size, J gene, V gene, D gene, CDR3 protein, CDR3 DNA. D genes are given only for firm matches. Not every row has a clone size; where given, it reads once, few, many or a size class.

size: few; J: TRBJ2-7; V: TRBV10-3; D: NA; CDR3: CAISDPTLSTPYEQYF; DNA: TGTGCCATCAGTGACCCGACCCTCAGCACCCCCTACGAGCAGTACTTC
size: NA; J: TRBJ2-1; V: TRBV5-4; D: TRBD1; CDR3: CASSTDRDPYNEQFF; DNA: TGTGCCAGCAGCACGGACAGGGATCCTTACAATGAGCAGTTCTTC
size: few; J: TRBJ2-5; V: TRBV27; D: NA; CDR3: CASSVRWGETQYF; DNA: TGTGCCAGCAGTGTACGGTGGGGGGAGACCCAGTACTTC
size: once; J: TRBJ1-2; V: TRBV6-5; D: TRBD1; CDR3: CASSYSNRGPNYGYTF; DNA: TGTGCCAGCAGTTACTCTAACAGGGGACCTAACTATGGCTACACCTTC
size: NA; J: TRBJ1-5; V: TRBV7-6; D: NA; CDR3: CASSLRGDQPQHF; DNA: TGTGCCAGCAGCTTAAGGGGAGATCAGCCCCAGCATTTT
size: NA; J: TRBJ2-5; V: TRBV4-2; D: TRBD2; CDR3: CASSQDPSSGGGQETQYF; DNA: TGTGCCAGCAGCCAAGATCCGAGTAGCGGGGGGGGTCAAGAGACCCAGTACTTC
size: NA; J: TRBJ2-7; V: TRBV18; D: NA; CDR3: CASSPSQLYEQYF; DNA: TGTGCCAGCTCACCAAGCCAGCTCTACGAGCAGTACTTC
size: NA; J: TRBJ2-5; V: TRBV7-7; D: TRBD2; CDR3: CASSPGTSAPGTQYF; DNA: TGTGCTAGCAGCCCGGGGACTAGCGCCCCCGGGACCCAGTACTTC
size: NA; J: TRBJ1-1; V: TRBV27; D: NA; CDR3: CASGRLVAFF; DNA: TGTGCCTCTGGAAGGTTGGTAGCTTTCTTT
size: NA; J: TRBJ2-1; V: TRBV5-1; D: NA; CDR3: CASSLSVAESNEQFF; DNA: TGCGCCAGCAGCTTGTCGGTAGCGGAATCCAATGAGCAGTTCTTC
size: few; J: TRBJ2-7; V: TRBV27; D: NA; CDR3: CATGQGTYEQYF; DNA: TGTGCTACGGGCCAGGGGACGTACGAGCAGTACTTC
size: NA; J: TRBJ2-7; V: TRBV18; D: TRBD2; CDR3: CASSPRGAGGTYEQYF; DNA: TGTGCCAGCTCACCCCGCGGGGCGGGGGGGACCTACGAGCAGTACTTC
size: once; J: TRBJ1-1; V: TRBV7-8; D: TRBD1; CDR3: CASSPGGGTGLRGAFF; DNA: TGTGCCAGCAGCCCCGGGGGCGGGACAGGGTTGAGGGGAGCTTTCTTT
size: NA; J: TRBJ1-5; V: TRBV6-5; D: NA; CDR3: CASSYSGQGSQPQHF; DNA: TGTGCCAGCAGTTACTCCGGGCAGGGTAGTCAGCCCCAGCATTTT
size: NA; J: TRBJ1-2; V: TRBV28; D: TRBD1; CDR3: CASNLDRAGYTF; DNA: TGTGCCAGCAATCTCGACAGGGCCGGCTACACCTTC
size: few; J: TRBJ1-5; V: TRBV12-3/TRBV12-4; D: TRBD1; CDR3: CASSSTGYQPQHF; DNA: TGTGCCAGCAGCTCGACAGGGTATCAGCCCCAGCATTTT
size: NA; J: TRBJ2-7; V: TRBV7-2; D: NA; CDR3: CASSVSASYEQYF; DNA: TGTGCCAGCAGCGTAAGTGCATCCTACGAGCAGTACTTC
size: NA; J: TRBJ1-4; V: TRBV28; D: NA; CDR3: CASWGGATNEKLFF; DNA: TGTGCCAGCTGGGGGGGAGCAACTAATGAAAAACTGTTTTTT
size: NA; J: TRBJ2-4; V: TRBV19; D: NA; CDR3: CASSHPGDKNIQYF; DNA: TGTGCCAGTAGTCATCCCGGGGACAAAAACATTCAGTACTTC
size: NA; J: TRBJ2-2; V: TRBV18; D: NA; CDR3: CASSPVQYPNTGELFF; DNA: TGTGCCAGCTCACCGGTACAATACCCGAACACCGGGGAGCTGTTTTTT
size: NA; J: TRBJ1-2; V: TRBV9; D: NA; CDR3: CASSVGGNYGYTF; DNA: TGTGCCAGCAGCGTAGGCGGAAACTATGGCTACACCTTC
size: NA; J: TRBJ2-1; V: TRBV11-2; D: NA; CDR3: CASSPWPTAGNEQFF; DNA: TGTGCCAGCAGCCCCTGGCCCACCGCGGGGAATGAGCAGTTCTTC
size: NA; J: TRBJ1-5; V: TRBV4-2; D: TRBD1; CDR3: CASSQDGTARQPQHF; DNA: TGTGCCAGCAGCCAAGATGGGACAGCTCGTCAGCCCCAGCATTTT
size: NA; J: TRBJ2-5; V: TRBV28; D: TRBD2; CDR3: CASSGLAGDRETQYF; DNA: TGTGCCAGCAGTGGACTAGCGGGGGATCGGGAGACCCAGTACTTC
size: NA; J: TRBJ1-2; V: TRBV28; D: NA; CDR3: CASSLWEREGYGYTF; DNA: TGTGCCAGCAGTTTGTGGGAAAGGGAGGGCTATGGCTACACCTTC
size: NA; J: TRBJ2-3; V: TRBV7-3; D: TRBD2; CDR3: CASSLEGTSGGLDTQYF; DNA: TGTGCCAGCAGCTTAGAAGGGACTAGCGGGGGGCTAGATACGCAGTATTTT
size: NA; J: TRBJ2-1; V: TRBV19; D: TRBD1; CDR3: CASSPLGDRANEQFF; DNA: TGTGCCAGTAGTCCCCTTGGGGACAGAGCCAATGAGCAGTTCTTC
size: NA; J: TRBJ1-1; V: TRBV15; D: NA; CDR3: CATSRDRQTRAFF; DNA: TGTGCCACCAGCAGAGATCGCCAGACCCGGGCTTTCTTT
size: once; J: TRBJ1-6; V: TRBV30; D: NA; CDR3: CAWSVRDSSPLHF; DNA: TGTGCCTGGAGTGTACGGGACTCTTCCCCCCTCCACTTT
size: NA; J: TRBJ1-5; V: TRBV19; D: NA; CDR3: CASNKQGGGQPQHF; DNA: TGTGCCAGTAATAAACAGGGTGGGGGACAGCCCCAGCATTTT
size: NA; J: TRBJ2-7; V: TRBV5-5; D: NA; CDR3: CASSLGHSIYEQYF; DNA: TGTGCCAGCAGCTTGGGACACTCGATCTACGAGCAGTACTTC
size: NA; J: TRBJ2-5; V: TRBV7-2; D: NA; CDR3: CASSQGQIQETQYF; DNA: TGTGCCAGCAGCCAGGGCCAGATACAAGAGACCCAGTACTTC
size: NA; J: TRBJ2-7; V: TRBV19; D: TRBD1; CDR3: CASGTGQSSYEQYF; DNA: TGTGCCAGTGGGACAGGTCAAAGCTCCTACGAGCAGTACTTC
size: NA; J: TRBJ1-2; V: TRBV2; D: NA; CDR3: CASTQYYGYTF; DNA: TGTGCCAGCACACAGTACTATGGCTACACCTTC
size: NA; J: TRBJ2-7; V: TRBV7-7; D: TRBD2; CDR3: CASSLPAQRGFYEQYF; DNA: TGTGCTAGCAGCTTACCCGCCCAGCGGGGGTTTTACGAGCAGTACTTC
size: NA; J: TRBJ2-3; V: TRBV28; D: TRBD2; CDR3: CASFPAGRTDTQYF; DNA: TGTGCCAGCTTTCCAGCGGGACGCACAGATACGCAGTATTTT
size: NA; J: TRBJ1-3; V: TRBV7-9; D: NA; CDR3: CASSLWAGANTIYF; DNA: TGTGCCAGCAGCTTATGGGCAGGGGCTAACACCATATATTTT
size: NA; J: TRBJ1-1; V: TRBV10-1; D: TRBD1; CDR3: CASSQRQGARTEAFF; DNA: TGCGCCAGCAGTCAAAGACAGGGGGCGAGGACTGAAGCTTTCTTT
size: NA; J: TRBJ2-2; V: TRBV7-2; D: NA; CDR3: CASSIQADTGELFF; DNA: TGTGCCAGCAGCATTCAAGCGGACACCGGGGAGCTGTTTTTT
size: NA; J: TRBJ2-7; V: TRBV13; D: TRBD1; CDR3: CASSLGTGSGEQYF; DNA: TGTGCCAGCAGCTTGGGGACAGGGTCGGGGGAGCAGTACTTC
size: NA; J: TRBJ1-1; V: TRBV6-5; D: NA; CDR3: CASSYARGGRNTEAFF; DNA: TGTGCCAGCAGTTACGCACGGGGGGGTAGGAACACTGAAGCTTTCTTT
size: once; J: TRBJ2-2; V: TRBV5-4; D: TRBD2; CDR3: CASSFNAGGTGELFF; DNA: TGTGCCAGCAGCTTTAATGCGGGGGGCACCGGGGAGCTGTTTTTT